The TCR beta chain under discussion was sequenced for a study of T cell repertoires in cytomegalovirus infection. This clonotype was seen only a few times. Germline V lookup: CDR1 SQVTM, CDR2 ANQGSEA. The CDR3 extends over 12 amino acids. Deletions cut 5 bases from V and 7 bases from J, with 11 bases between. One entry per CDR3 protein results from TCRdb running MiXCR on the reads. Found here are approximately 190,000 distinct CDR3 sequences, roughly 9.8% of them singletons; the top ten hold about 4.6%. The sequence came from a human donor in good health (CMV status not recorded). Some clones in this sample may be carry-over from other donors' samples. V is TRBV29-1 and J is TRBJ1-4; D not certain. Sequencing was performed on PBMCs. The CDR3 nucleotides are TGCAGCGTTAGGTTCTCTTCTGAAAAACTGTTTTTT. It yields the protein CSVRFSSEKLFF.